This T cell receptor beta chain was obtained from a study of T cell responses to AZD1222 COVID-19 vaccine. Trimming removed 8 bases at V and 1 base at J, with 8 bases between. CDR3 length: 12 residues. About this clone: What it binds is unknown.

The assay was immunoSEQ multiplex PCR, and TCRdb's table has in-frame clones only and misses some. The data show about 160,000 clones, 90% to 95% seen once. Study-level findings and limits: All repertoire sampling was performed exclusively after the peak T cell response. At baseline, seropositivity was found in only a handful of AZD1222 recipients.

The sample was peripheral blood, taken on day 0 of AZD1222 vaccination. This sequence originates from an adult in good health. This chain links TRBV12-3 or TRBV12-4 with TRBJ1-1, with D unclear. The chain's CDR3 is CASVAENTEAFF. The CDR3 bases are TGTGCCAGCGTGGCTGAGAACACTGAAGCTTTCTTT.